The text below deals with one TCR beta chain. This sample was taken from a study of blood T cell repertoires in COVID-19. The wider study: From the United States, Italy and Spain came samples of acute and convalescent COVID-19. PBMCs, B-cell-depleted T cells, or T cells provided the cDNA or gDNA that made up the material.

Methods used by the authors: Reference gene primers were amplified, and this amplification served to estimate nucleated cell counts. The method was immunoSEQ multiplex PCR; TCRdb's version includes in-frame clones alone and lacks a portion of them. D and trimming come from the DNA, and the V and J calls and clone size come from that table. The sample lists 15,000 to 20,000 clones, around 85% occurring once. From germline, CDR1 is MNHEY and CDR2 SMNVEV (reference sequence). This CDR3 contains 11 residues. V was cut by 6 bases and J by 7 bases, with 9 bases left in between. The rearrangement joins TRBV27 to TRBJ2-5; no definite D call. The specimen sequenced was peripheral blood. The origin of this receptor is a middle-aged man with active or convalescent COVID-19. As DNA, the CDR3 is TGTGCCAGCAGACGCGGTGTGACCCAGTACTTC. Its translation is CASRRGVTQYF.